The rows below give T cell receptor beta chains drawn from one sample of a study of vaccination and CD4 T cells after COVID-19. Their antigen targets remain unknown. TCRdb passed the PCR reads through MiXCR, listing each CDR3 protein once. Altogether just under 20,000 distinct CDR3 sequences are present, roughly two fifths being singletons, with the ten largest covering about a quarter. The sample consisted of CD4+ T cells from blood, cultured in vitro, taken before SARS-CoV-2 vaccination. Source of these receptors: a human donor who received a COVID-19 vaccine. CDR3s include the opening cysteine and the closing phenylalanine or tryptophan. A D gene is named only where the DNA matches it firmly. Size is stated for part of the rows, as once, few or many counts, or as a class when the clone is expanded.

TRBJ1-1,TRBV20-1,few,TRBD1,CSARLRRGRNTEAFF,TGCAGTGCTAGACTAAGGAGGGGGCGGAACACTGAAGCTTTCTTT
TRBJ1-2,TRBV10-2,few,-,CASSESTRAEVSNGYTF,TGCGCCAGCAGTGAGTCGACTCGGGCGGAAGTTTCGAATGGCTACACCTTC
TRBJ2-1,TRBV29-1,once,-,CSVEEGYNNEQFF,TGCAGCGTTGAGGAGGGATACAACAATGAGCAGTTCTTC
TRBJ2-1,TRBV7-9,-,-,CASSPRGASYNEQFF,TGTGCCAGCAGCCCACGGGGGGCCAGCTACAATGAGCAGTTCTTC
TRBJ2-3,TRBV20-1,-,-,CSAHPRTGTDTQYF,TGCAGTGCTCATCCCCGGACAGGCACAGATACGCAGTATTTT
TRBJ1-5,TRBV30,-,-,CAWSSDRIYSNQPQHF,TGTGCCTGGAGTTCGGACAGAATTTATAGCAATCAGCCCCAGCATTTT
TRBJ1-2,TRBV7-9,once,-,CASSLLVGADGYTF,TGTGCCAGCAGCTTACTAGTGGGGGCCGATGGCTACACCTTC
TRBJ2-7,TRBV15,once,-,CATSRDQGEQYF,TGTGCCACCAGCAGAGATCAGGGCGAGCAGTACTTC
TRBJ2-5,TRBV7-9,-,-,CASSHSRAPQETQYF,TGTGCCAGCAGCCACTCCCGGGCGCCTCAAGAGACCCAGTACTTC
TRBJ2-5,TRBV7-7,-,TRBD1,CASSLARTGQETQYF,TGTGCCAGCAGCTTAGCGAGGACAGGTCAAGAGACCCAGTACTTC
TRBJ1-1,TRBV2,few,-,CASRDDWNTEAFF,TGTGCCAGCAGGGACGACTGGAACACTGAAGCTTTCTTT
TRBJ2-2,TRBV10-1,-,TRBD1,CARTPAVGVNGQVGNTGELFF,TGCGCCAGAACGCCAGCAGTGGGGGTAAACGGACAGGTTGGGAACACCGGGGAGCTGTTTTTT
TRBJ2-2,TRBV12-3/TRBV12-4,few,-,CASSYTNTGELFF,TGTGCCAGCAGTTACACGAACACCGGGGAGCTGTTTTTT
TRBJ2-3,TRBV9,-,-,CASSVVPGTLTDTQYF,TGTGCCAGCAGCGTAGTCCCAGGGACCCTCACAGATACGCAGTATTTT
TRBJ1-5,TRBV27,few,TRBD1,CASSFGLGQGKHF,TGTGCCAGCAGCTTTGGGCTGGGACAGGGGAAGCATTTT
TRBJ1-3,TRBV7-9,-,TRBD1,CASSPRTGTHSGNTIYF,TGTGCCAGCAGCCCACGGACAGGGACTCACTCTGGAAACACCATATATTTT
TRBJ1-1,TRBV20-1,few,-,CSALRPLNTEAFF,TGCAGTGCTCTTCGGCCCTTGAACACTGAAGCTTTCTTT
TRBJ1-5,TRBV18,-,-,CASSPRDEGNQPQHF,TGTGCCAGCTCACCCCGGGACGAGGGCAATCAGCCCCAGCATTTT
TRBJ1-2,TRBV7-2,few,-,CASSPRELAYGYTF,TGTGCCAGCAGCCCCAGGGAATTAGCCTATGGCTACACCTTC
TRBJ2-5,TRBV4-2,-,TRBD2,CASSPGGPETQYF,TGTGCCAGCAGCCCGGGGGGGCCGGAGACCCAGTACTTC
TRBJ1-4,TRBV6-1,-,-,CASSGTVDNEKLFF,TGTGCCAGCAGCGGGACGGTCGATAATGAAAAACTGTTTTTT
TRBJ2-4,TRBV7-9,-,TRBD2,CASSWEGSNQYF,TGTGCCAGCAGTTGGGAGGGAAGTAATCAGTACTTC
TRBJ1-5,TRBV12-3/TRBV12-4,once,-,CASSLGGGSNQPQHF,TGTGCCAGCAGTTTAGGGGGAGGAAGCAATCAGCCCCAGCATTTT
TRBJ2-2,TRBV7-6,few,-,CASSLGRPGELFF,TGTGCCAGCAGCCTCGGACGGCCCGGGGAGCTGTTTTTT
TRBJ1-6,TRBV6-1,few,TRBD1,CASSPGQVTNSYNSPLHF,TGTGCCAGCAGCCCCGGACAGGTTACCAACTCCTATAATTCACCCCTCCACTTT
TRBJ1-1,TRBV20-1,-,-,CSARDGGGGGNTEAFF,TGCAGTGCTAGAGATGGTGGCGGGGGCGGGAACACTGAAGCTTTCTTT
TRBJ2-3,TRBV5-1,few,TRBD2,CASIRGGPTDTQYF,TGCGCCAGCATCCGGGGGGGGCCCACAGATACGCAGTATTTT
TRBJ1-6,TRBV14,once,-,CASSQFLGNNSPLHF,TGTGCCAGCAGCCAATTTCTCGGTAATAATTCACCCCTCCACTTT
TRBJ1-1,TRBV25-1,few,-,CASSESGVMNTEAFF,TGTGCCAGCAGTGAATCGGGAGTCATGAACACTGAAGCTTTCTTT
TRBJ2-7,TRBV6-1,-,-,CASSEFYEQYF,TGTGCCAGCAGTGAATTCTACGAGCAGTACTTC
TRBJ2-3,TRBV4-2,-,-,CASSPDRADTQYF,TGTGCCAGCAGTCCCGATAGGGCAGATACGCAGTATTTT
TRBJ1-1,TRBV11-3,-,-,CASSPRSNTEAFF,TGTGCCAGCAGCCCTCGGAGTAACACTGAAGCTTTCTTT
TRBJ2-3,TRBV5-1,-,-,CASNSAAITDTQYF,TGCGCCAGCAATAGCGCCGCGATCACAGATACGCAGTATTTT
TRBJ2-6,TRBV7-8,few,TRBD1,CASSLVDRDGANVLTF,TGTGCCAGCAGCTTAGTGGACAGGGATGGGGCCAACGTCCTGACTTTC
TRBJ2-7,TRBV6-1,-,TRBD1,CAISPQIPGGSDEQYF,TGTGCCATCAGCCCCCAAATCCCAGGGGGCAGCGACGAGCAGTACTTC
TRBJ2-2,TRBV23-1,-,TRBD1,CASSQWTGCITGELFF,TGCGCCAGCAGTCAGTGGACAGGGTGTATCACCGGGGAGCTGTTTTTT
TRBJ2-7,TRBV19,once,-,CASSITGLYEQYF,TGTGCCAGTAGTATCACAGGACTCTACGAGCAGTACTTC
TRBJ2-4,TRBV6-1,-,-,CASSINRAFPKNIQYF,TGTGCCAGCAGCATTAACCGGGCCTTTCCCAAAAACATTCAGTACTTC
TRBJ1-2,TRBV9,few,-,CASSNGPNGYTF,TGTGCCAGCAGCAACGGGCCCAATGGCTACACCTTC
TRBJ2-5,TRBV10-1,few,TRBD2,CASSEAPGLGQETQYF,TGCGCCAGCAGTGAGGCCCCGGGACTAGGACAAGAGACCCAGTACTTC
TRBJ2-1,TRBV2,-,-,CASSEATPLYNEQFF,TGTGCCAGCAGTGAGGCTACACCCCTCTACAATGAGCAGTTCTTC
TRBJ2-5,TRBV6-5,few,-,CASSYSRGQETQYF,TGTGCCAGCAGTTACTCGCGGGGACAAGAGACCCAGTACTTC
TRBJ1-4,TRBV7-9,-,TRBD1,CASSSWTGLNEKLFF,TGTGCCAGCAGCTCGTGGACAGGCCTTAATGAAAAACTGTTTTTT
TRBJ2-4,TRBV2,once,TRBD2,CASSSGRGGGNIQYF,TGTGCCAGCAGTTCTGGGCGGGGGGGCGGGAACATTCAGTACTTC
TRBJ2-5,TRBV21-1,few,-,CASSVRGAGETQYF,TGTGCCAGCAGCGTGCGGGGGGCCGGGGAGACCCAGTACTTC
TRBJ2-1,TRBV10-3,-,TRBD1,CAISESGDSSSYNEQFF,TGTGCCATCAGTGAGTCGGGGGACAGCAGCTCCTACAATGAGCAGTTCTTC
TRBJ1-2,TRBV2,few,-,CASSDQGQTFYGYTF,TGTGCCAGCAGTGACCAGGGGCAGACTTTCTATGGCTACACCTTC
TRBJ2-2,TRBV15,few,-,CATSRPAGELFF,TGTGCCACCAGCCGACCAGCCGGGGAGCTGTTTTTT
TRBJ2-3,TRBV19,-,TRBD2,CASSIVGREGDTQYF,TGTGCCAGTAGTATAGTCGGGCGGGAGGGAGATACGCAGTATTTT
TRBJ1-5,TRBV6-1,few,-,CASSPAYSNQPQHF,TGTGCCAGCAGTCCAGCCTATAGCAATCAGCCCCAGCATTTT
TRBJ2-5,TRBV19,few,TRBD1,CASSIRSTGEETQYF,TGTGCCAGTAGTATTCGGTCCACAGGGGAAGAGACCCAGTACTTC
TRBJ2-7,TRBV7-9,once,-,CASSPTGNPYEQYF,TGTGCCAGCAGCCCAACAGGGAATCCCTACGAGCAGTACTTC
TRBJ1-1,TRBV6-1,-,-,CASSEVWGTEAFF,TGTGCCAGCAGTGAAGTGTGGGGAACTGAAGCTTTCTTT
TRBJ1-5,TRBV2,-,TRBD1,CASCRAGGISNQPQHF,TGTGCCAGCTGTCGGGCAGGGGGCATAAGCAATCAGCCCCAGCATTTT
TRBJ1-2,TRBV2,-,-,CASSEGAASSGYTF,TGTGCCAGCAGTGAGGGGGCAGCCTCTAGCGGCTACACCTTC
TRBJ1-4,TRBV12-3/TRBV12-4,few,TRBD1,CASTQGAGEKLFF,TGTGCCAGCACCCAGGGGGCCGGTGAAAAACTGTTTTTT
TRBJ1-5,TRBV6-1,few,-,CASTPNQMGQPQHF,TGTGCCAGCACCCCTAACCAAATGGGTCAGCCCCAGCATTTT